This TCR beta chain was retrieved from a study of ipilimumab plus nivolumab after autologous stem cell transplantation. Turning to the study itself: DLBCL patients had primary refractory or relapsed disease.

Patients got ipilimumab 1 mg/kg beginning 14 to 28 days post-transplant. Patients got 3 mg/kg IV nivolumab weeks 1, 4, 7, 10, then biweekly through week 26. Data came from immunoSEQ multiplex PCR; TCRdb stores just in-frame clones and leaves some out. The sample shows 15,000 or so clones, over 70% of them seen only once. About this clone: Its matching antigen is unknown.

Findings of the study overall: TCR repertoire, Treg phenotype and gut microbiota reportedly support more study of this approach.

This CDR3 region has 13 residues. Germline V gene data show CDR1 as SGDLS and CDR2 as YYNGEE. Trimming stripped 2 bases from V and 4 bases from J, with 9 bases between. This sample comprised PBMCs, obtained in a trial of ipilimumab plus nivolumab as post-transplant consolidation. This receptor was obtained from a male donor with diffuse large B-cell lymphoma. The chain is built from TRBV9 and TRBJ1-2; D is unclear. CDR3 nucleotides: TGTGCCAGCAGCGTCGGTTTTTCCTATGGCTACACCTTC. It is translated as CASSVGFSYGYTF.